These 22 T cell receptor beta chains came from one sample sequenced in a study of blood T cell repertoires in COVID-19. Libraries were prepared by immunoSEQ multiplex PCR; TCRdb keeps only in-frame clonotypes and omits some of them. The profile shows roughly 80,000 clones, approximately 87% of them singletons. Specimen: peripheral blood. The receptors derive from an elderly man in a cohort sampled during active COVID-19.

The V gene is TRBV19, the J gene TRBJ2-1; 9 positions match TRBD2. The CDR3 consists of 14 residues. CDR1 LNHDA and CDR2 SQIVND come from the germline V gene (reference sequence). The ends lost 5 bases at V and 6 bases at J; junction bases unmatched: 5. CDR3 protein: CASSSSSGVNEQFF. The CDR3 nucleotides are TGTGCCAGTAGTTCGTCTAGCGGGGTCAATGAGCAGTTCTTC.

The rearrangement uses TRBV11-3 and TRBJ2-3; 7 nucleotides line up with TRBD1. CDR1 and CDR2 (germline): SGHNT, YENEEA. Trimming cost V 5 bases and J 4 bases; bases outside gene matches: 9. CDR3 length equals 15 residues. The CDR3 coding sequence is TGTGCCAGCAGCGCCCGCGACAGGGCGCCAGATACGCAGTATTTT. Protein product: CASSARDRAPDTQYF.

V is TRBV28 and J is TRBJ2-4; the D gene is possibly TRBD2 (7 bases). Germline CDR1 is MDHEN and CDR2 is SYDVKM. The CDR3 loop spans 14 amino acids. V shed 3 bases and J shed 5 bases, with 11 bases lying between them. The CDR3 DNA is TGTGCCAGCAGTTTGTGGGGGGGGCAAAACATTCAGTACTTC. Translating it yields CASSLWGGQNIQYF.

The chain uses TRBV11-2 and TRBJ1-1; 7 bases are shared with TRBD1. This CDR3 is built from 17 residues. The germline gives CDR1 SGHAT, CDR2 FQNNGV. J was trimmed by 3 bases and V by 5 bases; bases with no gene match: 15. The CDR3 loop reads CASSRRQGGVEDTEAFF. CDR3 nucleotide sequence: TGTGCCAGCAGCCGCCGACAGGGTGGTGTTGAGGACACTGAAGCTTTCTTT.

The CDR3 nucleotides read TGCGCCAGCAGCCACGGAATCCCGGGACAGGGGGAATACGAGCAGTACTTC. Protein product: CASSHGIPGQGEYEQYF. The chain links TRBV4-1 to TRBJ2-7, with 11 bases matching TRBD1. Germline assignment: CDR1 MGHRA and CDR2 YSYEKL. The CDR3 covers 17 residues. V was clipped by 3 bases and J by 4 bases; unmatched bases: 11.

CDR3 bases: TGTGCCAGCAGCAAAGTCAGGGCAGCACCATACACTAGCGGGGGGGCCCCCATCTCCTACGAGCAGTACGTC. It yields the protein CASSKVRAAPYTSGGAPISYEQYV. The chain employs TRBV21-1 and TRBJ2-7; TRBD2, the table's D call, was not compared with the DNA. TRBV21-1 is recorded as a pseudogene. This CDR3 is 24 amino acids long.

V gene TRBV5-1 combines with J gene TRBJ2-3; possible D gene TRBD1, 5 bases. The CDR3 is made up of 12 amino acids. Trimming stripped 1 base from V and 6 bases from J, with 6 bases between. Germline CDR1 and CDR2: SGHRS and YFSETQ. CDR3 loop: CASSLPGDTQYF. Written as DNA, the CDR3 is TGCGCCAGCAGCTTGCCAGGGGATACGCAGTATTTT. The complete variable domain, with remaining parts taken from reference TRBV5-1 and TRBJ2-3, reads KAGVTQTPRYLIKTRGQQVTLSCSPISGHRSVSWYQQTPGQGLQFLFEYFSETQRNKGNFPGRFSGRQFSNSRSEMNVSTLELGDSALYLCASSLPGDTQYFGPGTRLTVL.

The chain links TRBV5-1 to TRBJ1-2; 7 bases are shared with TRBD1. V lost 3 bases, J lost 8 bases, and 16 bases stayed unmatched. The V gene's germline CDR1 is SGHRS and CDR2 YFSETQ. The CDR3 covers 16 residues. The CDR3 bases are TGCGCCAGCAGCTACCGAATAGACAGGGCAGGAAACGGCTACACCTTC. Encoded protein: CASSYRIDRAGNGYTF.

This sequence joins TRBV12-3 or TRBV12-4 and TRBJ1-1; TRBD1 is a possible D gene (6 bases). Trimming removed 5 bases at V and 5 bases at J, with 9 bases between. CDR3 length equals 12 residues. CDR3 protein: CASSQDRTEAFF. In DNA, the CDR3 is TGTGCCAGCAGTCAGGACAGAACTGAAGCTTTCTTT.

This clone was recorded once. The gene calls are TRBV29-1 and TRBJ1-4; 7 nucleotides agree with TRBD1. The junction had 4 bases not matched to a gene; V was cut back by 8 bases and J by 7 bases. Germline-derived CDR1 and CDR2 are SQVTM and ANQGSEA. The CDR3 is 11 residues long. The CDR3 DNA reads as TGCAGCAGGCCAGGGGGTGAAAAACTGTTTTTT. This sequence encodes CSRPGGEKLFF.

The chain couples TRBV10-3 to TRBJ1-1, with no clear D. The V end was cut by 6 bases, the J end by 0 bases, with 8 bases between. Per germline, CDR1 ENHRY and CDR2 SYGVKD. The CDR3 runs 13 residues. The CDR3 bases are TGTGCCATCAGAGAGGAGCTGAACACTGAAGCTTTCTTT. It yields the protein CAIREELNTEAFF.

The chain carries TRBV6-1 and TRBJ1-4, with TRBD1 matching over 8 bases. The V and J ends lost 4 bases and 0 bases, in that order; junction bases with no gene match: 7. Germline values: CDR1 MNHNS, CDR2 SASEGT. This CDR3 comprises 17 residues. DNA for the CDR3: TGTGCCAGCAGTGCTACAGGGGGAATGGCAACTAATGAAAAACTGTTTTTT. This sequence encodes CASSATGGMATNEKLFF.

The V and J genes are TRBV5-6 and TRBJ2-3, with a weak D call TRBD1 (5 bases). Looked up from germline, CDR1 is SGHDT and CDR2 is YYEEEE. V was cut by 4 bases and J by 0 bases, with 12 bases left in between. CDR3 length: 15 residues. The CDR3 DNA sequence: TGTGCCAGCAGCCGGACAAGAACTAGCACAGATACGCAGTATTTT. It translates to CASSRTRTSTDTQYF.

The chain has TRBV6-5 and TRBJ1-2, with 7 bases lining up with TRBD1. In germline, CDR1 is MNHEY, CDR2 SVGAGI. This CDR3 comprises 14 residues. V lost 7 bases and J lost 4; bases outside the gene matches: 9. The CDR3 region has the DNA TGTGCCAGCACCCCAGTGACAGGGAGCTATGGCTACACCTTC. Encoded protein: CASTPVTGSYGYTF.

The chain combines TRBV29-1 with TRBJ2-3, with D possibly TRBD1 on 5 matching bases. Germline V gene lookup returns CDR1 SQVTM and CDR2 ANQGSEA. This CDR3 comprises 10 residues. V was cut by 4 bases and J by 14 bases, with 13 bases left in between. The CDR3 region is CSVGDLQGYF. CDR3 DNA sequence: TGCAGCGTTGGCGACCTCCAGGGGTATTTT.

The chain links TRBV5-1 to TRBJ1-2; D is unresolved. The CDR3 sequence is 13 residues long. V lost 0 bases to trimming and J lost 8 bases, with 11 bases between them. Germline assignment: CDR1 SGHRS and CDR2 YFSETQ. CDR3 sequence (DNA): TGCGCCAGCAGCTTGGCCGGCGGGAACGGCTACACCTTC. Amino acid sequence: CASSLAGGNGYTF.

CDR3 bases: TGTGCCAGCAGTTACGCAGGGGCCTATGGCTACACCTTC. As protein: CASSYAGAYGYTF. The rearrangement uses TRBV6-2 or TRBV6-3 and TRBJ1-2; TRBD1 is a possible D gene (6 bases). In germline, CDR1 is MNHEY, CDR2 SVGEGT. The CDR3 loop spans 13 amino acids. The germline V and J ends were trimmed by 2 bases and 4 bases, with 8 bases remaining between them.

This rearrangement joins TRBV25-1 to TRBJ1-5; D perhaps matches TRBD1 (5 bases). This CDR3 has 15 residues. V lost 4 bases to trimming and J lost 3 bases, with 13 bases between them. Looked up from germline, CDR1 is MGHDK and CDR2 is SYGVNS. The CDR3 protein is CASSVAGRYNQPQHF. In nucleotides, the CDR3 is TGTGCCAGCAGTGTTGCGGGACGGTACAATCAGCCCCAGCATTTT.

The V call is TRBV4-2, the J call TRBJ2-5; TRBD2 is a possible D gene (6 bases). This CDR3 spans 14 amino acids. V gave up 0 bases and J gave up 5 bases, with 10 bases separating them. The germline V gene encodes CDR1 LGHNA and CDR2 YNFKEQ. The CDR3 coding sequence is TGTGCCAGCAGCCAAGATGCGGAGGGCGAGACCCAGTACTTC. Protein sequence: CASSQDAEGETQYF.

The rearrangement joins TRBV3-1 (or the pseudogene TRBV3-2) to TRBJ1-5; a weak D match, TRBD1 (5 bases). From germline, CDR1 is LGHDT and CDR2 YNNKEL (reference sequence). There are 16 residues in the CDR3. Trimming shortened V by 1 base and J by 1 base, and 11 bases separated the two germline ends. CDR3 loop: CASSQGGGMSNQPQHF. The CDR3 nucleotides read TGTGCCAGCAGCCAAGGCGGGGGGATGAGCAATCAGCCCCAGCATTTT.

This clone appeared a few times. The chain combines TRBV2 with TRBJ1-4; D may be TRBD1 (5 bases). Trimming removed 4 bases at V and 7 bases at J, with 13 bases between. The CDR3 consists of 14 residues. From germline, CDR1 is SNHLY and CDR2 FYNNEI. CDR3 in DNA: TGTGCCAGCAGTGGAGCCAGGGAGGGTGAAAAACTGTTTTTT. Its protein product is CASSGAREGEKLFF.

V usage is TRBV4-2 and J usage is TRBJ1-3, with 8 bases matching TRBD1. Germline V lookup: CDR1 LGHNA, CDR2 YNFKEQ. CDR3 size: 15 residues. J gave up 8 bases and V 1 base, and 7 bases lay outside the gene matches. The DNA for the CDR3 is TGTGCCAGCAGCCAAGCGGACAGGGTTGTTGACACCATATATTTT. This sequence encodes CASSQADRVVDTIYF.